The present entry profiles one TCR beta chain with its context. Its cognate antigen has yet to be identified. No much larger clonotype is one base removed from it; base qualities were not supplied. Collaborating institutions collected whole blood in K2EDTA tubes following their own protocols. Collaborator samples were shipped for TCRbeta analysis as frozen whole blood, isolated PBMCs, or DNA extracted from either sample type. Unmatched junction bases come to 5, with V trimmed by 5 bases and J by 4 bases. Reading the germline V gene gives CDR1 SGHTA and CDR2 FQGNSA. Reading from cysteine to phenylalanine, the CDR3 counts 15 amino acids. The kept DNA is CDR3 alone, 45 bases in frame from the first base. TCRbeta CDR3 regions were amplified from genomic DNA by means of the immunoSEQ Assay, a bias-controlled multiplex PCR. The authors' pipeline ran thus. The number of nucleated cells in each sample was estimated by amplification of reference gene primers within the assay. To quantify the absolute abundance of each unique TCRbeta CDR3 rearrangement, sequence reads were collapsed and filtered. For each sample, productive Simpson clonality was calculated as the square root of Simpson's diversity index over productive rearrangements. Sourced from immuneACCESS, this table was stored by TCRdb with only in-frame sequences that have V and J called. A share of the clones is absent; for the studies checked, an unresolved V gene accounts for under half, and the remainder has no known explanation. V and J calls and clone size are given by that table; D and trimming were obtained from the DNA. The sample has approximately 72,000 clones on record, roughly 80% of them singletons. The ten largest clonotypes hold 8.5% to 10% of the sample.

This sample was included in a study of blood T cell repertoires in COVID-19 (TCRdb year 2020). Regarding the study in general: Collaborator samples came from the United States, Italy and Spain and covered acute and convalescent phases of COVID-19. Nearly every sample came with metadata listing a de-identified subject ID, COVID-19 status, age in years and sex. Where available, HLA class I and class II types were taken from metadata supplied by the sample provider and were not determined by assay-based typing. The prospective study material was composed of cDNA or gDNA derived from T cells, B-cell-depleted T cells, or PBMCs. The repertoires were released in a freely available public database meant as a resource for research on the immune response to SARS-CoV-2. The dataset comprised deeply sampled blood TCRbeta repertoires from subjects exposed to, actively infected with, or recovered from COVID-19. Samples came from the ongoing ImmuneRACE study (first 160 participants) plus 1,254 subjects from 6 global collaborators. General findings and caveats noted by the study authors: How much clinical and demographic metadata was included differed by source and by participant, and the metadata was provided uncurated.

The source is a man aged 45-65 years with active COVID-19. The chain joins TRBV7-2 to TRBJ2-3, with 11 bases matching TRBD2. Sequencing used peripheral blood. The CDR3 corresponds to CASSRTSGQPDTQYF. The sequenced DNA: TGTGCCAGCAGCCGGACTAGCGGGCAGCCAGATACGCAGTATTTT.